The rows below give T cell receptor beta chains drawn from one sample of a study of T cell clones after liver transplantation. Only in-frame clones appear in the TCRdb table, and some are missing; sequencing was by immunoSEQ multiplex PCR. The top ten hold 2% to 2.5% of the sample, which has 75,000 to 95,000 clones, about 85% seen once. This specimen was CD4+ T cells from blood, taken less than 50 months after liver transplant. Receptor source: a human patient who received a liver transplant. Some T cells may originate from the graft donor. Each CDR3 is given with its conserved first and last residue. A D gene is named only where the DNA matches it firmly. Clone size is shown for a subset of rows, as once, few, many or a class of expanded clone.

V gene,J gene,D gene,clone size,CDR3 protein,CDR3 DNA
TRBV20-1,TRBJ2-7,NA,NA,CSATMVGQYF,TGCAGTGCTACAATGGTCGGGCAGTACTTC
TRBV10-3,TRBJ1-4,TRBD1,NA,CAISDSGTGSEKLFF,TGTGCCATCAGTGATTCCGGGACAGGGAGTGAAAAACTGTTTTTT
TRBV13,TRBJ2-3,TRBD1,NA,CASSKGQGARYF,TGTGCCAGCAGCAAGGGACAGGGGGCGAGGTATTTT
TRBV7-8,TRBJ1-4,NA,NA,CASSSSSTNEKLFF,TGTGCCAGCAGCTCGTCATCAACTAATGAAAAACTGTTTTTT
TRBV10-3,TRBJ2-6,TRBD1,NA,CAISEVPSPGTGNSGANVLTF,TGTGCCATCAGTGAGGTCCCCTCCCCCGGGACAGGGAACTCTGGGGCCAACGTCCTGACTTTC
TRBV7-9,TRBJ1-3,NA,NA,CASSQQGSMGNTIYF,TGTGCCAGCAGCCAACAGGGTTCGATGGGAAACACCATATATTTT
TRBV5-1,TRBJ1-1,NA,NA,CASSKSQAMNTEAFF,TGCGCCAGCAGCAAAAGTCAGGCGATGAACACTGAAGCTTTCTTT
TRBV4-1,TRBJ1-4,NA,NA,CASSRGSVRLEPYNEKLFF,TGCGCCAGCAGCCGTGGGTCAGTACGATTGGAACCGTACAATGAAAAACTGTTTTTT
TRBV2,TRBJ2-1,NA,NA,CASLPVQGQRDYNEQFF,TGTGCCAGCCTTCCCGTTCAGGGGCAGCGGGACTACAATGAGCAGTTCTTC
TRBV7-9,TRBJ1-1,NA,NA,CASSLVTGNTEAFF,TGTGCCAGCAGCTTGGTTACGGGGAACACTGAAGCTTTCTTT
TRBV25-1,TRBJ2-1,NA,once,CASTRSNEQFF,TGTGCCAGCACGCGATCTAATGAGCAGTTCTTC
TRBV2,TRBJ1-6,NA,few,CASSPTGPQGNSPLHF,TGTGCCAGCAGCCCAACAGGGCCTCAGGGGAATTCACCCCTCCACTTT
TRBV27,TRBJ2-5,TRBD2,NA,CASSLRLAGGQETQYF,TGTGCCAGCAGTTTAAGACTAGCGGGGGGCCAAGAGACCCAGTACTTC
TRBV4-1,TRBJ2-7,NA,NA,CASSLETQVGEQYF,TGCGCCAGCAGCCTCGAGACCCAAGTAGGGGAGCAGTACTTC
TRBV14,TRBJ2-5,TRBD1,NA,CASSPTGSKTQYF,TGTGCCAGCAGCCCGACAGGGTCGAAGACCCAGTACTTC
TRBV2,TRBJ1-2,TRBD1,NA,CASSVRDRGANTF,TGTGCCAGCAGTGTGAGGGACAGGGGTGCCAACACCTTC
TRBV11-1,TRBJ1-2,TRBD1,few,CASSADRGDGYTF,TGTGCCAGCAGCGCGGACAGGGGAGATGGCTACACCTTC
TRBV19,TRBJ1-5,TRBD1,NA,CASSIGQGGHQPQHF,TGTGCCAGTAGTATAGGTCAGGGGGGACATCAGCCCCAGCATTTT
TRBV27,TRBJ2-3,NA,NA,CASSGAFTQYF,TGTGCCAGCAGCGGAGCCTTTACGCAGTATTTT
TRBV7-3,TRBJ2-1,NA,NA,CASSPATGGSAGEQFF,TGTGCCAGCAGCCCCGCGACTGGGGGGTCGGCGGGGGAGCAGTTCTTC
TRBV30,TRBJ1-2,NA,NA,CAWTLGGTYGYTF,TGTGCCTGGACCTTGGGGGGGACCTATGGCTACACCTTC
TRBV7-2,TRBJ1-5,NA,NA,CASSPGSNQPQHF,TGTGCCAGCAGCCCAGGAAGCAATCAGCCCCAGCATTTT
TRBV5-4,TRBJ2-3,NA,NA,CASSWATDTQYF,TGTGCCAGCAGCTGGGCCACAGATACGCAGTATTTT
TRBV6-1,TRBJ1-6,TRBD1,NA,CASNQGAGNSPLHF,TGTGCCAGCAACCAGGGGGCGGGGAATTCACCCCTCCACTTT
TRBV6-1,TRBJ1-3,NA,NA,CASRDTGSGNTIYF,TGTGCCAGCAGGGACACCGGCTCTGGAAACACCATATATTTT
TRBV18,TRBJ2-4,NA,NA,CASSPDALAKNIQYF,TGTGCCAGCTCACCAGACGCTCTAGCCAAAAACATTCAGTACTTC
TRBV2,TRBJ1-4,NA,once,CASTEGGRANEKLFF,TGTGCCAGCACCGAAGGGGGTCGAGCTAATGAAAAACTGTTTTTT
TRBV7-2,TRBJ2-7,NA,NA,CASSFGSGASSYEQYF,TGTGCCAGCAGCTTCGGTTCCGGGGCCAGCTCCTACGAGCAGTACTTC
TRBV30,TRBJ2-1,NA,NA,CAWTGYNNEQFF,TGTGCCTGGACGGGGTATAACAATGAGCAGTTCTTC
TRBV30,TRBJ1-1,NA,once,CAWSQGLGTEAFF,TGTGCCTGGAGTCAGGGCTTAGGGACTGAAGCTTTCTTT
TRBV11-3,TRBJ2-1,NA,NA,CASSSLRGNEQFF,TGTGCCAGCAGCTCCCTGAGAGGTAATGAGCAGTTCTTC
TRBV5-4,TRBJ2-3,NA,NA,CASSLEGYTQYF,TGTGCCAGCAGCTTGGAAGGCTATACGCAGTATTTT
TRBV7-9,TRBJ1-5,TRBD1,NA,CASSLESQGPPQHF,TGTGCCAGCAGCTTAGAGTCACAGGGGCCGCCCCAGCATTTT